The 8 T cell receptor beta chains below come from one sample, sequenced in a study of cytomegalovirus exposure and HLA in healthy donors. The PCR contained 60 Vbeta and 13 Jbeta primers. The table came from immunoSEQ multiplex PCR; TCRdb's copy has only in-frame clones and leaves some out. The sample contains roughly 150,000 clones, over 60% of which appear only once. Sequencing was performed on PBMCs. The receptors derive from a male donor in good health and CMV-seronegative.

This clone was recorded a few times. The chain couples TRBV5-1 to TRBJ1-6, with D possibly TRBD1 on 6 matching bases. Trimming left V 0 bases short and J 3 bases short, with 10 bases between. The CDR3 loop spans 16 amino acids. The germline CDR1 and CDR2 sequences are SGHRS and YFSETQ. CDR3 DNA sequence: TGCGCCAGCAGCTTGGAGGGCAGGGGCTATAATTCACCCCTCCACTTT. This gives the protein CASSLEGRGYNSPLHF.

The V gene is TRBV5-1, the J gene TRBJ1-1; the D gene is possibly TRBD1 (6 bases). The germline CDR1 and CDR2 sequences are SGHRS and YFSETQ. There are 14 residues in the CDR3. V was shortened by 5 bases and J by 1 base, with 12 bases between the two germline ends. CDR3 sequence reads: CASRGGPANTEAFF. The CDR3 region has the DNA TGCGCCAGCAGGGGGGGGCCAGCGAACACTGAAGCTTTCTTT.

This clone was seen a few times. The chain has TRBV9 and TRBJ2-7; possible D gene TRBD1, 6 bases. V was shortened by 4 bases and J by 2 bases, with 16 bases between the two germline ends. The V gene's germline CDR1 is SGDLS and CDR2 YYNGEE. CDR3 size: 15 residues. The CDR3 DNA reads as TGTGCCAGCAGCCCTCAGGGGATTGCGCCCTACGAGCAGTACTTC. It codes for CASSPQGIAPYEQYF.

This sequence joins TRBV30 and TRBJ1-1, with TRBD1 matching 7 bases. This CDR3 region has 13 residues. V was clipped by 3 bases and J by 2 bases; unmatched bases: 3. Germline assignment: CDR1 GTSNPN and CDR2 SVGIG (reference sequence). The DNA of the CDR3 is TGTGCCTGGAGAAGGGACAGTAACACTGAAGCTTTCTTT. Its protein product is CAWRRDSNTEAFF.

This clone was counted a single time. The V call is TRBV5-1, the J call TRBJ1-5, with D unresolved. The germline CDR1 and CDR2 sequences are SGHRS and YFSETQ. V lost 1 base and J 5 bases, leaving 7 bases between the germline ends. The CDR3 is 13 amino acids. The CDR3 bases are TGCGCCAGCAGCTTGTCGGGTGATCAGCCCCAGCATTTT. Encoded protein: CASSLSGDQPQHF.

This clone showed up just a few times. V usage is TRBV7-9 and J usage is TRBJ1-2, with D possibly TRBD1 on 5 matching bases. The germline CDR1 and CDR2 sequences are SEHNR and FQNEAQ (reference sequence). The CDR3 length is 17 residues. V lost 2 bases and J 4 bases, leaving 20 bases between the germline ends. The DNA of the CDR3 is TGTGCCAGCAGCTTATCTCTTACAGGTTCGCGCTTCTATGGCTACACCTTC. Protein: CASSLSLTGSRFYGYTF. Full variable domain (missing parts from reference TRBV7-9 and TRBJ1-2): DTGVSQNPRHKITKRGQNVTFRCDPISEHNRLYWYRQTLGQGPEFLTYFQNEAQLEKSRLLSDRFSAERPKGSFSTLEIQRTEQGDSAMYLCASSLSLTGSRFYGYTFGSGTRLTVV.

This rearrangement joins TRBV7-9 to TRBJ2-2; the D gene is possibly TRBD2 (6 bases). CDR3 length: 16 amino acids. The V gene lost 0 bases and the J gene lost 0 bases, with 8 bases spanning the gap. Germline V gene lookup returns CDR1 SEHNR and CDR2 FQNEAQ (reference sequence). CDR3 nucleotide sequence: TGTGCCAGCAGCTTAGCCGGCGGGACGAACACCGGGGAGCTGTTTTTT. It specifies CASSLAGGTNTGELFF.

The rearrangement uses TRBV23-1 and TRBJ2-1; TRBD1 might be the D (7 bases). TRBV23-1 is known as an ORF, though its function is uncertain. The V end lost 6 bases, the J end lost 7 bases, and 16 bases lay between the germline ends. The CDR3 sequence is 14 residues long. CDR3 amino acids: CASRITQGRNEQFF. In DNA, the CDR3 is TGCGCCAGCAGGATAACACAGGGGAGGAATGAGCAGTTCTTC.